What follows is one T cell receptor beta chain and its context. There are 15 residues in the CDR3. Germline assignment: CDR1 SGHTS and CDR2 YDEGEE. V gave up 4 bases and J gave up 5 bases, with 18 bases separating them. The data were taken from a study of blood T cell repertoires in COVID-19. Clones were read by immunoSEQ multiplex PCR, and TCRdb kept only the in-frame ones, dropping some. In the table there are fewer than 65,000 clones, 83% of which are singletons. The origin of this receptor is a human donor in a cohort sampled during active COVID-19. Sequencing was done on a sample of peripheral blood. J is TRBJ1-1 and V is TRBV5-8, with D maybe TRBD1 (5 bases). CDR3 coding DNA: TGTGCCAGCAGCAGTGGGGCAGGGTCCATGACTGAAGCTTTCTTT. Protein sequence: CASSSGAGSMTEAFF.